The 20 T cell receptor beta chains listed next were all sequenced from one sample in a study of radiotherapy plus CTLA-4 blockade in lung cancer (dated by TCRdb to the late 2010s). Libraries were prepared through the immunoSEQ multiplex PCR assay. TCRdb holds this immuneACCESS table with in-frame rearrangements only. Some clones are missing; in checked studies, unresolved V genes explain under half, and the rest has no known cause. This sample holds around 100,000 clones; about four fifths were observed only once. Jointly, the top ten make up around 3.3% of the sample. The sample was peripheral blood, taken from a patient treated with radiotherapy plus ipilimumab. The source of these receptors is a human donor with non-small cell lung cancer that progressed on radiotherapy plus ipilimumab. Some clones in this sample may be carry-over from other donors' samples.

CDR3 region: CASSLKGGGSSYNEQFF. In DNA form, the CDR3 reads TGTGCCAGCAGCTTAAAGGGCGGGGGCAGCTCCTACAATGAGCAGTTCTTC. This sequence joins TRBV7-2 and TRBJ2-1; weak D call: TRBD2 (7 bases). The CDR3 has 17 amino acids. V shed 2 bases and J shed 0 bases, with 14 bases lying between them. The germline CDR1 and CDR2 sequences are SGHTA and FQGNSA.

The rearrangement links TRBV15 to TRBJ2-7; 7 bases line up with TRBD1. J lost 6 bases, V lost 7 bases, and 9 bases had no gene match. This CDR3 is built from 13 residues. Germline V lookup: CDR1 LNHNV, CDR2 YYDKDF (reference sequence). CDR3 sequence: CATTTYRGSEQYF. The CDR3, as DNA: TGTGCCACCACCACATACAGGGGAAGCGAGCAGTACTTC.

This clone was seen only a few times. The rearrangement uses TRBV5-3 and TRBJ1-2; D is unclear. TRBV5-3 is sorted into the ORF group, with uncertain function. V was cut by 7 bases and J by 10 bases, with 11 bases left in between. The CDR3 loop spans 10 amino acids. CDR3 in amino acids: CARLGRVYTF. The CDR3 DNA follows: TGTGCCAGACTAGGGCGCGTCTACACCTTC.

This sequence joins TRBV9 and TRBJ2-1, with TRBD2 matching 8 bases. This CDR3 is built from 16 residues. Germline CDR1 and CDR2: SGDLS and YYNGEE. J lost 9 bases, V lost 2 bases, and 13 bases had no gene match. CDR3: CASSVQGLAGDGEQFF. The CDR3 nucleotides are TGTGCCAGCAGCGTTCAGGGGCTAGCGGGCGACGGTGAGCAGTTCTTC.

This clone was counted a few times. The chain employs TRBV19 and TRBJ1-3, with a tentative D call TRBD1 (5 bases). The CDR3 runs to 16 residues. V was trimmed by 6 bases and J by 0 bases, leaving 15 bases between them. Germline V gene lookup returns CDR1 LNHDA and CDR2 SQIVND (reference sequence). The CDR3 loop is CASSTTASISGNTIYF. CDR3 sequence (DNA): TGTGCCAGTAGCACGACAGCCTCGATCTCTGGAAACACCATATATTTT.

The chain carries TRBV5-1 and TRBJ1-2; TRBD1 might be the D (5 bases). Germline V gene sequence: CDR1 SGHRS, CDR2 YFSETQ. The CDR3 spans 14 residues. V lost 3 bases, J lost 7 bases, and 16 bases lay in between. CDR3 protein: CASSSTTQGTGYTF. For the CDR3, the DNA is TGCGCCAGCAGCTCCACAACCCAGGGTACTGGCTACACCTTC.

V usage is TRBV6-6 and J usage is TRBJ2-7; D perhaps matches TRBD2 (5 bases). V gave up 6 bases and J gave up 1 base, with 13 bases separating them. This CDR3 comprises 14 residues. The germline V gene has CDR1 MNHNY and CDR2 SVGAGI (reference sequence). CDR3 DNA: TGTGCCAGCAGCACGCCCGGGAATTCCTACGAGCAGTACTTC. Encoded protein: CASSTPGNSYEQYF.

This chain uses TRBV27 with TRBJ1-6; 7 bases line up with TRBD1. The J segment lost 11 bases and the V segment lost 3 bases, leaving 7 bases of the junction unmatched. The germline gives CDR1 MNHEY, CDR2 SMNVEV (reference sequence). The CDR3 has 14 residues. The CDR3: CASSFPGGNTPLHF. CDR3 nucleotides: TGTGCCAGCAGTTTCCCAGGGGGGAATACACCCCTCCACTTT.

The chain employs TRBV5-6 and TRBJ2-5; 8 bases fit TRBD1. With 3 bases clipped from V and 5 bases from J, the junction kept 6 bases outside the gene matches. CDR3 length: 14 residues. The germline V gene has CDR1 SGHDT and CDR2 YYEEEE. The CDR3 loop is CASSYDHRGETQYF. DNA of the CDR3: TGTGCCAGCAGCTACGACCACAGGGGGGAGACCCAGTACTTC.

This clone was detected a few times. This sequence joins TRBV19 and TRBJ2-2, with unresolved D. Germline V gene sequence: CDR1 LNHDA, CDR2 SQIVND (reference sequence). This CDR3 has 14 residues. The V and J ends lost 5 bases and 0 bases respectively, with 7 bases between them. In DNA, the CDR3 is TGTGCCAGTAGTGCCTGGTCGAACACCGGGGAGCTGTTTTTT. Its protein product is CASSAWSNTGELFF.

V and J are TRBV7-3 and TRBJ2-1, with 8 bases that match TRBD2. Trimming took 5 bases from V and 0 from J; bases not matched to a gene: 0. The CDR3 length is 14 residues. The germline V gene encodes CDR1 SGHTA and CDR2 FQGTGA. The CDR3 region is CASSRGGSYNEQFF. In nucleotides, the CDR3 is TGTGCCAGCAGCCGGGGGGGCTCCTACAATGAGCAGTTCTTC. The variable domain in full, with the rest retrieved from reference TRBV7-3 and TRBJ2-1, is GAGVSQTPSNKVTEKGKYVELRCDPISGHTALYWYRQSLGQGPEFLIYFQGTGAADDSGLPNDRFFAVRPEGSVSTLKIQRTERGDSAVYLCASSRGGSYNEQFFGPGTRLTVL.

The chain is built from TRBV14 and TRBJ2-2; possible D gene TRBD2, 6 bases. Trimming pared 4 bases from V and 5 bases from J, leaving 14 bases between. The CDR3 is 15 amino acids. Germline lookup yields CDR1 SGHDN and CDR2 FVKESK. The CDR3 loop reads CASSRSRLETGELFF. CDR3 in DNA: TGTGCCAGCAGCCGATCCCGACTAGAGACCGGGGAGCTGTTTTTT.

This chain links TRBV5-1 with TRBJ1-1; D is unclear. Germline CDR1 SGHRS, CDR2 YFSETQ. The CDR3 has 12 amino acids. The ends were cut back, 0 bases at V and 8 bases at J, with 8 bases in the middle. Here the CDR3 DNA reads TGCGCCAGCAGCTTGGACAGAGGGGAAGCTTTCTTT. Translation gives CASSLDRGEAFF.

The genes are TRBV18 and TRBJ2-3; 9 positions match TRBD2. V lost 3 bases, J lost 2 bases, and 6 bases stayed unmatched. The CDR3 is 16 amino acids. Germline V gene sequence: CDR1 KGHSH, CDR2 LQKENI. DNA for the CDR3: TGTGCCAGCTCACCGGTTAGCGGGGGCCTCACAGATACGCAGTATTTT. It codes for CASSPVSGGLTDTQYF.

This chain links TRBV27 with TRBJ2-7, with 10 bases matching TRBD1. Unmatched junction bases numbered 3, after V lost 4 bases and J lost 3 bases. CDR1 is MNHEY and CDR2 is SMNVEV in the germline V gene (reference sequence). CDR3 length equals 14 residues. The CDR3 loop reads CASSWRTGGYEQYF. CDR3 coding DNA: TGTGCCAGCAGTTGGAGGACAGGGGGCTACGAGCAGTACTTC.

The chain recombines TRBV10-3 with TRBJ2-7; 10 bases are a match to TRBD2. The CDR3 covers 15 residues. Germline-derived CDR1 and CDR2 are ENHRY and SYGVKD. V was clipped by 3 bases and J by 4 bases; unmatched bases: 6. In nucleotides, the CDR3 is TGTGCCATCAGTGATTGGGCTAGCGGGGGTTACGAGCAGTACTTC. Translating gives CAISDWASGGYEQYF.

The chain couples TRBV7-2 to TRBJ1-2; 7 bases match TRBD1. Per the germline V gene, CDR1 is SGHTA and CDR2 is FQGNSA. V shed 5 bases and J 2 bases; nucleotides not matched to a gene: 5. The CDR3 is 14 residues long. The CDR3 sequence: CASSQGTANYGYTF. The CDR3 coding sequence is TGTGCCAGCAGCCAGGGGACAGCAAACTATGGCTACACCTTC.

The gene calls are TRBV10-3 and TRBJ1-3; TRBD1 is a possible D gene (5 bases). Germline V lookup: CDR1 ENHRY, CDR2 SYGVKD. Trimming pared 2 bases from V and 7 bases from J, leaving 15 bases between. The CDR3 totals 15 residues. The CDR3 DNA sequence: TGTGCCATCAGTGAGGCCAACAAAAAGGGGAACACCATATATTTT. Amino acids: CAISEANKKGNTIYF.

The chain carries TRBV2 and TRBJ2-1; a possible D gene is TRBD1 (5 bases). V was trimmed by 6 bases and J by 9 bases, leaving 15 bases between them. This CDR3 is 13 amino acids long. CDR1 and CDR2 (germline): SNHLY, FYNNEI. CDR3 sequence reads: CASRQDIGGEQFF. For the CDR3, the DNA is TGTGCCAGCAGACAGGACATCGGCGGTGAGCAGTTCTTC.

The chain couples TRBV30 to TRBJ2-3; 7 bases are a match to TRBD2. The CDR3 length is 13 residues. The V segment lost 0 bases and the J segment 6 bases; nucleotides outside the gene matches: 3. Germline V gene lookup returns CDR1 GTSNPN and CDR2 SVGIG (reference sequence). The CDR3 is CAWSVGGSDTQYF. The CDR3 DNA is TGTGCCTGGAGTGTGGGGGGGTCGGATACGCAGTATTTT.